The 22 T cell receptor beta chains below all came from one sample that was sequenced in a study of blood T cell repertoires in COVID-19. Produced via immunoSEQ multiplex PCR; TCRdb's table is partial and in-frame only. The sample yields more than 65,000 clones, roughly 91% seen once. Material: peripheral blood. All receptors derive from a man aged 50 to 59 with active COVID-19.

This clone was found a few times. J is TRBJ2-7 and V is TRBV5-5; 7 bases map to TRBD1. The CDR3 consists of 14 residues. The trim removed 5 bases at V and 3 bases at J, leaving 8 bases unmatched. Germline V lookup: CDR1 SGHKS, CDR2 YYEKEE (reference sequence). The CDR3 DNA sequence: TGTGCCAGCAGTATTGTGGGACAGTACTACGAGCAGTACTTC. It translates to CASSIVGQYYEQYF.

The rearrangement links TRBV6-5 to TRBJ1-4; unclear D gene. The V gene's germline CDR1 is MNHEY and CDR2 SVGAGI. The V end was cut by 5 bases, the J end by 0 bases, with 10 bases between. The CDR3 is made up of 15 amino acids. In DNA form, the CDR3 reads TGTGCCAGCAGTCGTTACAGTGCAACTAATGAAAAACTGTTTTTT. Translating gives CASSRYSATNEKLFF.

The J gene is TRBJ1-2, the V gene TRBV29-1; 7 bases line up with TRBD1. V trimming: 3 bases; J trimming: 4 bases; junction bases outside the gene matches: 8. Germline-derived CDR1 and CDR2 are SQVTM and ANQGSEA. This CDR3 contains 14 residues. The CDR3 protein is CSVDRGREGYGYTF. DNA of the CDR3: TGCAGCGTTGACAGGGGGAGAGAGGGCTATGGCTACACCTTC. Based on the CDR3 plus reference TRBV29-1 and TRBJ1-2, the full variable domain is SAVISQKPSRDICQRGTSLTIQCQVDSQVTMMFWYRQQPGQSLTLIATANQGSEATYESGFVIDKFPISRPNLTFSTLTVSNMSPEDSSIYLCSVDRGREGYGYTFGSGTRLTVV.

The rearrangement joins TRBV9 to TRBJ1-6; D possibly corresponds to TRBD1 (5 bases). Deletions cut 4 bases from V and 10 bases from J, with 18 bases between. The length of the CDR3 is 15 residues. Germline V CDR1 and CDR2: SGDLS, YYNGEE. In DNA, the CDR3 is TGTGCCAGCAGCCTGGACGGGGGGATAAGATCACCCCTCCACTTT. Protein: CASSLDGGIRSPLHF.

The chain links TRBV10-3 to TRBJ1-2; TRBD1 might be the D (5 bases). The CDR3 has 13 residues. CDR1 and CDR2 (germline): ENHRY, SYGVKD. The ends were cut back, 4 bases at V and 7 bases at J, with 13 bases in the middle. CDR3: CAISALDSLGYTF. As DNA, the CDR3 is TGTGCCATCAGTGCTTTAGACAGCCTTGGCTACACCTTC.

The chain joins TRBV6-2 or TRBV6-3 to TRBJ2-3; 7 bases are a match to TRBD1. Germline-derived CDR1 and CDR2 are MNHEY and SVGEGT. The CDR3 sequence is 16 residues long. J gave up 0 bases and V 0 bases, and 3 bases lay outside the gene matches. Here the CDR3 DNA reads TGTGCCAGCAGTTACTCGAGGGACAGTAGCACAGATACGCAGTATTTT. This codes for CASSYSRDSSTDTQYF.

The chain combines TRBV7-9 with TRBJ2-7, with 8 bases that match TRBD2. Losses at the gene ends were 5 bases for V and 0 bases for J; bases not matched to a gene: 6. Germline CDR1 reads SEHNR; CDR2 reads FQNEAQ (reference sequence). The CDR3 length is 15 residues. DNA of the CDR3: TGTGCCAGCAGCCCCGGGAGGGCGACCTCCTACGAGCAGTACTTC. Residues: CASSPGRATSYEQYF.

The chain combines TRBV27 with TRBJ2-5; 8 bases fit TRBD1. The last part of the DNA fits TRBJ2-7 better; the J call may be wrong. The CDR3 spans 15 residues. The germline V gene has CDR1 MNHEY and CDR2 SMNVEV (reference sequence). DNA of the CDR3: TGTGCCAGCAGTTCCCGTACAGGGGGCTCCTACGAGCAGTACTTC. It codes for CASSSRTGGSYEQYF.

The chain has TRBV29-1 and TRBJ2-7; tentatively, D is TRBD1 (6 bases). CDR3 size: 13 residues. In germline, CDR1 is SQVTM, CDR2 ANQGSEA. Deletions cut 4 bases from V and 2 bases from J, with 12 bases between. The CDR3 reads CSVVGGRAYEQYF. The CDR3 DNA sequence: TGCAGCGTTGTAGGGGGACGTGCCTACGAGCAGTACTTC.

The chain combines TRBV2 with TRBJ2-6; D gene uncertain. The CDR3 is 14 residues long. Germline V gene sequence: CDR1 SNHLY, CDR2 FYNNEI. V was cut by 4 bases and J by 4 bases, with 8 bases left in between. The CDR3 loop is CASSAFGGANVLTF. The CDR3 DNA is TGTGCCAGCAGTGCCTTCGGGGGGGCCAACGTCCTGACTTTC. Drawing the rest from reference TRBV2 and TRBJ2-6, the complete variable domain is EPEVTQTPSHQVTQMGQEVILRCVPISNHLYFYWYRQILGQKVEFLVSFYNNEISEKSEIFDDQFSVERPDGSNFTLKIRSTKLEDSAMYFCASSAFGGANVLTFGAGSRLTVL.

Only a few counts were recorded for this clone. This chain joins TRBV18 and TRBJ1-2, with 8 positions matching TRBD1. V dropped 2 bases and J dropped 8; count of bases not matched to a gene: 4. The CDR3 runs to 13 residues. Germline CDR1 reads KGHSH; CDR2 reads LQKENI. The DNA of the CDR3 is TGTGCCAGCTCACCAAGGACAGGGTCGGGCTACACCTTC. It yields the protein CASSPRTGSGYTF.

This clone was detected once. The rearrangement uses TRBV18 and TRBJ1-1; 10 bases align to TRBD1. The ends lost 3 bases at V and 1 base at J; junction bases unmatched: 8. The CDR3 length is 17 residues. Germline CDR1 is KGHSH and CDR2 is LQKENI. The CDR3 loop is CASSPLRQGATNTEAFF. CDR3 coding DNA: TGTGCCAGCTCACCGCTACGACAGGGGGCCACGAACACTGAAGCTTTCTTT.

The rearrangement uses TRBV2 and TRBJ2-2; 10 bases are shared with TRBD1. This CDR3 spans 14 amino acids. V shed 4 bases, J shed 6 bases, and the junction held 2 bases outside the gene matches. CDR1 SNHLY and CDR2 FYNNEI come from the germline V gene. The CDR3 loop reads CASSVTGGPGELFF. In DNA form, the CDR3 reads TGTGCCAGCAGTGTGACAGGGGGCCCCGGGGAGCTGTTTTTT.

The gene calls are TRBV10-3 and TRBJ1-1; TRBD1 might be the D (5 bases). This CDR3 spans 14 amino acids. The germline V and J ends were trimmed by 6 bases and 1 base, with 12 bases remaining between them. Germline CDR1 ENHRY, CDR2 SYGVKD. The CDR3 bases are TGTGCCATCAGACGTCAGACAGAGAACACTGAAGCTTTCTTT. The encoded protein is CAIRRQTENTEAFF.

The chain joins TRBV6-6 to TRBJ1-3, with D tentatively TRBD1 (6 bases). Germline loops: CDR1 MNHNY, CDR2 SVGAGI (reference sequence). V shed 5 bases and J shed 0 bases, with 17 bases lying between them. The CDR3 runs 17 residues. The CDR3 is CASSPSTRTVSGNTIYF. The CDR3 DNA is TGTGCCAGCAGTCCCTCTACCCGGACAGTCTCTGGAAACACCATATATTTT.

J is TRBJ2-1 and V is TRBV28, with 8 bases that match TRBD2. Germline CDR1 and CDR2: MDHEN and SYDVKM. CDR3 length: 18 amino acids. V lost 4 bases and J lost 2; bases outside the gene matches: 13. CDR3 sequence (DNA): TGTGCCAGCAGTTCACCCGTGCTGGCTAGCGGGCCCTACAATGAGCAGTTCTTC. It encodes CASSSPVLASGPYNEQFF.

The gene calls are TRBV15 and TRBJ1-5; D gene ambiguous. This CDR3 comprises 16 residues. V lost 0 bases, J lost 0 bases, and 9 bases lay in between. Germline V lookup: CDR1 LNHNV, CDR2 YYDKDF (reference sequence). The CDR3 DNA reads TGTGCCACCAGCAGAGATCGTGGGCTTAGCAATCAGCCCCAGCATTTT. Translation: CATSRDRGLSNQPQHF.

The chain links TRBV7-2 to TRBJ2-1, with 7 bases aligning to TRBD2. The CDR3 consists of 14 residues. Trimming at V came to 3 bases and at J to 10 bases, leaving 9 bases not matched to a gene. Germline V gene data show CDR1 as SGHTA and CDR2 as FQGNSA. The CDR3, as DNA: TGTGCCAGCAGCTTTTTCAAGTCGCGGGAGGAGCAGTTCTTC. Translating it yields CASSFFKSREEQFF.

The V call is TRBV6-6, the J call TRBJ1-3; 7 nucleotides align to TRBD1. Trimming at V came to 7 bases and at J to 2 bases, leaving 8 bases not matched to a gene. CDR1 MNHNY and CDR2 SVGAGI come from the germline V gene (reference sequence). This CDR3 spans 15 amino acids. In DNA form, the CDR3 reads TGTGCCAGCATGAACCGGGACAGAACTGGAAACACCATATATTTT. Translating gives CASMNRDRTGNTIYF.

This clone has a single count. The V call is TRBV5-1, the J call TRBJ2-3; TRBD1 agrees at 7 bases. The J segment lost 3 bases and the V segment lost 4 bases, leaving 5 bases of the junction unmatched. The germline CDR1 and CDR2 sequences are SGHRS and YFSETQ. This CDR3 contains 14 residues. CDR3 protein: CASSLRQGTDTQYF. In nucleotides, the CDR3 is TGCGCCAGCAGCCTCAGACAGGGAACAGATACGCAGTATTTT.

The chain employs TRBV4-2 and TRBJ2-1; 7 positions agree with TRBD1. This CDR3 has 15 amino acids. V shed 4 bases and J 0 bases; nucleotides not matched to a gene: 3. Per germline, CDR1 LGHNA and CDR2 YNFKEQ. The CDR3 region is CASSPRDSSYNEQFF. The CDR3 bases are TGTGCCAGCAGCCCACGGGACAGCTCCTACAATGAGCAGTTCTTC.

Comments on this clone: A junction boundary mismatches the germline segment, possibly from a read error. The chain joins TRBV10-3 to TRBJ2-7; tentatively, D is TRBD2 (5 bases). CDR3 length: 13 residues. Germline assignment: CDR1 ENHRY and CDR2 SYGVKD. The chain's CDR3 is CAIREAGINEQYF. DNA for the CDR3: TGTGCCATCCGTGAGGCGGGTATTAACGAGCAGTACTTC.